A single sample gave rise to the 2 T cell receptor beta chains below, sequenced in a study of blood T cell repertoires in COVID-19. Assay used: immunoSEQ multiplex PCR; TCRdb lists only in-frame clones, some missing. In the table there are about 160,000 clones, about 81% of which are singletons. Sequenced material: peripheral blood. These receptors all stem from a woman of 80 years or more with acute or convalescent COVID-19.

The rearrangement links TRBV5-1 to TRBJ2-7, with 9 bases aligning to TRBD2. The CDR3 contains 15 residues. After removal of 1 base from V and 4 bases from J, the junction contained 6 bases not matched to a gene. Germline V gene lookup returns CDR1 SGHRS and CDR2 YFSETQ. The CDR3 loop is CASSLFLAGVYEQYF. As DNA, the CDR3 is TGCGCCAGCAGCTTGTTTTTAGCGGGAGTGTACGAGCAGTACTTC.

This clone has more than one count but fewer than ten. The chain is built from TRBV10-2 and TRBJ1-1; the match to TRBD1 covers 7 bases. The CDR3 spans 14 residues. After removal of 6 bases from V and 4 bases from J, the junction contained 8 bases not matched to a gene. The V gene's germline CDR1 is WSHSY and CDR2 SAAADI. CDR3 DNA: TGCGCCAGCAGCGTGGGCAGGGGGGCCACTGAAGCTTTCTTT. Translating gives CASSVGRGATEAFF.